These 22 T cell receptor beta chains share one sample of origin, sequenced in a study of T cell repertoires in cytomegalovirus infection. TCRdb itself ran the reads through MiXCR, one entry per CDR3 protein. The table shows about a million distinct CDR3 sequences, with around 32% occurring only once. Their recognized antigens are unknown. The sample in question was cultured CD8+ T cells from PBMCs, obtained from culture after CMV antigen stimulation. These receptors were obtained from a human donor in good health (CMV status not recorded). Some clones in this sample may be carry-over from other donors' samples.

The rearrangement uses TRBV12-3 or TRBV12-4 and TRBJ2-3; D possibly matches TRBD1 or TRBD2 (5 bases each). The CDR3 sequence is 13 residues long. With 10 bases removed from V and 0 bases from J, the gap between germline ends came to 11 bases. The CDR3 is CANRGRSTDTQYF. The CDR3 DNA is TGTGCCAACCGGGGACGGAGCACAGATACGCAGTATTTT.

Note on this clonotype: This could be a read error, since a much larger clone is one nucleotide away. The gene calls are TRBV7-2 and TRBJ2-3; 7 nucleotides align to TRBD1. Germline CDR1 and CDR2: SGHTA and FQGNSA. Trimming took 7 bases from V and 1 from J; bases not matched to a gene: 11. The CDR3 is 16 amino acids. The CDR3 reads CASNSRGGVGTDTQYF. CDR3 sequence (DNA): TGTGCCAGCAACTCTAGAGGGGGCGTCGGCACAGATACGCAGTATTTT.

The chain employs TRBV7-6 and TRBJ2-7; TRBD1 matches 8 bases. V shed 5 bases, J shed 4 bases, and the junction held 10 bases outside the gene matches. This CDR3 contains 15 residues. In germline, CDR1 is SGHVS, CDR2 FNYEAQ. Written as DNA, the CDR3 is TGTGCCAGCAGCCCCCAAGGACAGGGTTTTTACGAGCAGTACTTC. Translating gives CASSPQGQGFYEQYF.

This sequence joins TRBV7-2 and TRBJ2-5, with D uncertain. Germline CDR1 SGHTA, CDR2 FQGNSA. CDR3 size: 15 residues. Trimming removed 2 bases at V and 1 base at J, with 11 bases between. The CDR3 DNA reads TGTGCCAGCAGCTTATGGGCAGCAGTCCAAGAGACCCAGTACTTC. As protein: CASSLWAAVQETQYF.

The CDR3 DNA follows: TGTGCCAGCAGCTCCCCGGTGGGGGGGCGAGGGTCACCCCTCCACTTT. This codes for CASSSPVGGRGSPLHF. The V call is TRBV28, the J call TRBJ1-6; possibly TRBD1 for D (6 bases). Per germline, CDR1 MDHEN and CDR2 SYDVKM. Trimming pared 6 bases from V and 10 bases from J, leaving 22 bases between. The CDR3 loop spans 16 amino acids.

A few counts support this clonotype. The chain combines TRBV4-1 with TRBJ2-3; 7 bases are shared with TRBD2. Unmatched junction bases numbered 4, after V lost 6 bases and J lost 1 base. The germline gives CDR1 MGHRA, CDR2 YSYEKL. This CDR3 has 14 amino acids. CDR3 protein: CASRGGPGTDTQYF. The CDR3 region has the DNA TGCGCCAGCAGGGGAGGGCCCGGCACAGATACGCAGTATTTT.

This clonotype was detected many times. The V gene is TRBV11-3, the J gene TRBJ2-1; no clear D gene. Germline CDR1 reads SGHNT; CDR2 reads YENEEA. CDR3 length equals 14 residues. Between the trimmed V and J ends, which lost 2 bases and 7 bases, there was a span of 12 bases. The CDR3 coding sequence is TGTGCCAGCAGCTTACTACATTTGGGGAATGAGCAGTTCTTC. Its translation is CASSLLHLGNEQFF.

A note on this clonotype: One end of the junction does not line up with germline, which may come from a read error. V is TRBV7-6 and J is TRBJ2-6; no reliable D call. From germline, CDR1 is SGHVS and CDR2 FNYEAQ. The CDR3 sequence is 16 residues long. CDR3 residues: CASSLGRSSGTNVLTF. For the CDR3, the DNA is TGTGCCAGCAGCTTAGGACGCAGCTCTGGGACCAACGTCCTGACTTTC.

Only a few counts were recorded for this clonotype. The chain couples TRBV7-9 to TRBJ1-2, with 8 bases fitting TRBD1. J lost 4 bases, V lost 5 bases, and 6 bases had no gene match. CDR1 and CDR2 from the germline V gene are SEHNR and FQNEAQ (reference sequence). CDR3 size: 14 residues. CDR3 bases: TGTGCCAGCAGCCCGGGACAGGTCCTCTATGGCTACACCTTC. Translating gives CASSPGQVLYGYTF.

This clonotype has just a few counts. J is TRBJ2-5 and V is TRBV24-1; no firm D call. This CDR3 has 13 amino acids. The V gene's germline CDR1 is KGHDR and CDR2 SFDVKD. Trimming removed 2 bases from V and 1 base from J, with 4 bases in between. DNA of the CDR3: TGTGCCACCAGTGATTACAGCCAAGAGACCCAGTACTTC. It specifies CATSDYSQETQYF.

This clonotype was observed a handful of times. In nucleotides, the CDR3 is TGTGCCAGCAGTGTGAGGGCTGGACACGAGCAGTACGTC. Protein: CASSVRAGHEQYV. The rearrangement joins TRBV6-1 to TRBJ2-7; a possible D gene is TRBD2 (5 bases). The CDR3 runs 13 residues. V was clipped by 4 bases and J by 5 bases, with 12 bases between them. The germline V gene encodes CDR1 MNHNS and CDR2 SASEGT.

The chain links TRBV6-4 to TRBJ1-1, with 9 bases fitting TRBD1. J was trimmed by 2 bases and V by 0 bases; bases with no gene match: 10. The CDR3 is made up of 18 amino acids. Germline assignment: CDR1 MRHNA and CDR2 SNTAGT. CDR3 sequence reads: CASSDSKRIQGANTEAFF. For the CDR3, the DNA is TGTGCCAGCAGTGACTCCAAAAGGATACAGGGGGCAAACACTGAAGCTTTCTTT.

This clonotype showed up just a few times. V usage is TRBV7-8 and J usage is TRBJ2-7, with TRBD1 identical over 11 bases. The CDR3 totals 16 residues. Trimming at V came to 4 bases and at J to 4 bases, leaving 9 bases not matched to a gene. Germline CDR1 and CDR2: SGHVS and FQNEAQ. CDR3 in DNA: TGTGCCAGCAGCTCCGGGACAGGGGGTTTTGGGTACGAGCAGTACTTC. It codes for CASSSGTGGFGYEQYF.

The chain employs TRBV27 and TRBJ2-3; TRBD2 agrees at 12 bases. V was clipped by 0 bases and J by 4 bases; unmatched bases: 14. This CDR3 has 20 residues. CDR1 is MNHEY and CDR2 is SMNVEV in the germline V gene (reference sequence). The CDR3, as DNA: TGTGCCAGCAGTTTATCACGACTAGCGGGGGCTCGCCGGTATGCAGATACGCAGTATTTT. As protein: CASSLSRLAGARRYADTQYF.

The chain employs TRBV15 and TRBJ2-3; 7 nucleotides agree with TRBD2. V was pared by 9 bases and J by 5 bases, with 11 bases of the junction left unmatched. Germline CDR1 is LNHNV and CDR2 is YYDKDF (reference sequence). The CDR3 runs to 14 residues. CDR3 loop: CATGPGGVRDTQYF. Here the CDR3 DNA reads TGTGCCACTGGCCCGGGGGGAGTAAGAGATACGCAGTATTTT.

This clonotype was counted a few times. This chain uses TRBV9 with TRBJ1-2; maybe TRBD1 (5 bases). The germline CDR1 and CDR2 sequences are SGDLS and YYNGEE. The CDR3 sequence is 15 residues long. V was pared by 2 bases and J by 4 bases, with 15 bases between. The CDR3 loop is CASSVGQGSSYGYTF. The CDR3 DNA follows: TGTGCCAGCAGCGTTGGGCAGGGCTCGAGCTATGGCTACACCTTC. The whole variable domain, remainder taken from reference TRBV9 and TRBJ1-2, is DSGVTQTPKHLITATGQRVTLRCSPRSGDLSVYWYQQSLDQGLQFLIQYYNGEERAKGNILERFSAQQFPDLHSELNLSSLELGDSALYFCASSVGQGSSYGYTFGSGTRLTVV.

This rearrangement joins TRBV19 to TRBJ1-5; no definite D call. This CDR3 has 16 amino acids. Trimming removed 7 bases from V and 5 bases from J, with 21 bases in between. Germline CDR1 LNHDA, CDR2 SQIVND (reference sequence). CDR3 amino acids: CASMQPEEERHQPQHF. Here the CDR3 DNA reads TGTGCCAGTATGCAGCCCGAAGAGGAGAGACATCAGCCCCAGCATTTT. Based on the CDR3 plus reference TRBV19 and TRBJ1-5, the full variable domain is DGGITQSPKYLFRKEGQNVTLSCEQNLNHDAMYWYRQDPGQGLRLIYYSQIVNDFQKGDIAEGYSVSREKKESFPLTVTSAQKNPTAFYLCASMQPEEERHQPQHFGDGTRLSIL.

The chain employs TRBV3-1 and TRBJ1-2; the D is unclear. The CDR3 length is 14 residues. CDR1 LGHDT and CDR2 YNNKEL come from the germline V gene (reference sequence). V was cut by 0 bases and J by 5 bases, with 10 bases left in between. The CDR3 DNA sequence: TGTGCCAGCAGCCAAGAATGGGTTCGATATGGCTACACCTTC. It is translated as CASSQEWVRYGYTF.

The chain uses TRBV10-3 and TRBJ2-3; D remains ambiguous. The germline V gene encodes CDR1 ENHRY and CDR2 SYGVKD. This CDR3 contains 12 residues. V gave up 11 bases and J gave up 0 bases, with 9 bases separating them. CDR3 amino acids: CAVRLSTDTQYF. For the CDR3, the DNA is TGTGCCGTCCGACTCAGCACAGATACGCAGTATTTT.

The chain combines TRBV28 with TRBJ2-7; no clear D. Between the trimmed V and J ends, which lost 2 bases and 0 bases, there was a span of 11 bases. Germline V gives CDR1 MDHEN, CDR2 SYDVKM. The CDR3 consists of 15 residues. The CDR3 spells CASSLATPTSYEQYF. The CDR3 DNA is TGTGCCAGCAGTTTAGCTACACCTACCTCCTACGAGCAGTACTTC.

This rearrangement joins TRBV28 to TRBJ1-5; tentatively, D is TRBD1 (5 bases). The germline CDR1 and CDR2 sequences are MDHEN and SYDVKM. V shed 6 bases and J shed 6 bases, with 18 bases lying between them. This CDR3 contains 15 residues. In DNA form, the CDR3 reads TGTGCCAGCAGCCCCGGCGGGGAGGGGTTTCAGCCCCAGCATTTT. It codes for CASSPGGEGFQPQHF.

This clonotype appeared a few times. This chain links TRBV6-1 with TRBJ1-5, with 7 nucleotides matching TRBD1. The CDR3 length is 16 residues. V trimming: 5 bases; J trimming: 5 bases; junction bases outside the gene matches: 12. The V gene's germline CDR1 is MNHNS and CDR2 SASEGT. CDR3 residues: CASSNRGQGLHQPQHF. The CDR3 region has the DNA TGTGCCAGCAGTAACAGGGGCCAGGGACTTCATCAGCCCCAGCATTTT.